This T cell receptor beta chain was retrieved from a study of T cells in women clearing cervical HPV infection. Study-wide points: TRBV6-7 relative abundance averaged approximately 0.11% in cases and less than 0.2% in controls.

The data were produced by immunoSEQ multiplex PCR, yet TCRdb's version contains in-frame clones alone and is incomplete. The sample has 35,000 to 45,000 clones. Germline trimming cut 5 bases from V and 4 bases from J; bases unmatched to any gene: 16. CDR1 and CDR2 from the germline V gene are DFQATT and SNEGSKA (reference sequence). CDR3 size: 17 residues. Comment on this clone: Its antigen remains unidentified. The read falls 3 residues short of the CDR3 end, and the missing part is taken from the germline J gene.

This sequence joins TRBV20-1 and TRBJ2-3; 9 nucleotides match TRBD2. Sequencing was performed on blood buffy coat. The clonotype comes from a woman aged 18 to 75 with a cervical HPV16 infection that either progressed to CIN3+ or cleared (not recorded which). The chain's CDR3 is CSALPPIAGDVADTQYF. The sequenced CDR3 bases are TGCAGTGCTTTGCCCCCTATAGCGGGAGACGTCGCAGATACG.